This T cell receptor beta chain came from a study of blood T cell repertoires in COVID-19. Study background: Samples of COVID-19 (acute and convalescent) were obtained from the United States, Italy and Spain. PBMCs, B-cell-depleted T cells, or T cells provided the cDNA or gDNA that made up the material.

TCRdb's copy holds only in-frame clones and misses some; the assay was immunoSEQ multiplex PCR. The data contain approximately 270,000 clones, 91% of them singletons. In assigning cohorts, the study relied on participant-reported clinical history. This clonotype originated in a human donor in a cohort exposed to, infected with or recovered from COVID-19 (not recorded which). The donor label of this sample is uncertain. Sequenced input: PBMCs or T cells enriched from blood (not recorded which).

For the CDR3, the DNA is TGCAGCGTTGAGGCAGGGGAGTATGAAGCTTTCTTT. Translating gives CSVEAGEYEAFF. The chain combines TRBV29-1 with TRBJ1-1; D is perhaps TRBD1 (6 bases). The CDR3 is 12 amino acids. The V gene lost 3 bases and the J gene lost 7 bases, with 12 bases spanning the gap. Per the germline V gene, CDR1 is SQVTM and CDR2 is ANQGSEA. Drawing the rest from reference TRBV29-1 and TRBJ1-1, the complete variable domain is SAVISQKPSRDICQRGTSLTIQCQVDSQVTMMFWYRQQPGQSLTLIATANQGSEATYESGFVIDKFPISRPNLTFSTLTVSNMSPEDSSIYLCSVEAGEYEAFFGQGTRLTVV.